This T cell receptor beta chain comes out of a study of T cells expressing NK-cell markers. TCRdb reanalyzed the 5' RACE reads, giving one entry per CDR3 protein sequence and no DNA. This sample contains some 410,000 distinct CDR3 sequences. CDR3 length equals 15 residues. CDR1 and CDR2 (germline): MNHEY, SVGEGT. V is TRBV6-2 or TRBV6-3 and J is TRBJ2-5; the D call from TCRdb, TRBD2, cannot be confirmed without DNA. The sequenced material came from blood T cells: a sorted CD56 or NKG2C T cell subset, CD4+ or CD8+ T cells, or bulk PBMC T cells (not recorded which). This TCR derives from a woman between 18 and 70 years old in good health. The chain's CDR3 is CASSYSDRREETQYF.